What follows are 12 T cell receptor beta chains derived from one specimen sequenced in a study of cytomegalovirus exposure and HLA in healthy donors. The PCR contained 60 Vbeta and 13 Jbeta primers. TCRdb keeps only in-frame clones here, not all; method: immunoSEQ multiplex PCR. Here the sample spans about 190,000 clones, around 90% being singletons. The sequenced sample was PBMCs. The origin of the receptors is a woman under 30 in good health and CMV-seronegative.

The chain has TRBV2 and TRBJ2-1; D is uncertain. The V gene's germline CDR1 is SNHLY and CDR2 FYNNEI. This CDR3 spans 11 amino acids. V gave up 3 bases and J gave up 11 bases, with 8 bases separating them. CDR3 coding DNA: TGTGCCAGCAGTGAGGGCAGGCAGCAGTTCTTC. Amino acids: CASSEGRQQFF.

In this sample, this clone turned up a few times. This sequence joins TRBV13 and TRBJ1-1; TRBD1 agrees at 9 bases. The germline CDR1 and CDR2 sequences are PRHDT and FYEKMQ (reference sequence). CDR3 length equals 15 residues. Unmatched junction bases numbered 3, after V lost 3 bases and J lost 1 base. The CDR3 is CASSLDRGRNTEAFF. The CDR3 region has the DNA TGTGCCAGCAGCTTGGACAGGGGTCGGAACACTGAAGCTTTCTTT.

The chain couples TRBV10-1 to TRBJ2-2; a possible D gene is TRBD1 (5 bases). Trimming shortened V by 0 bases and J by 5 bases, and 10 bases separated the two germline ends. Germline CDR1 reads WNHNN; CDR2 reads SYGVQD (reference sequence). This CDR3 is 15 amino acids long. This CDR3 reads CASSESNRTTGELFF. The DNA of the CDR3 is TGCGCCAGCAGTGAGTCCAACAGGACAACCGGGGAGCTGTTTTTT.

This clone was found once. V is TRBV30 and J is TRBJ1-2; D perhaps matches TRBD1 (5 bases). V lost 1 base and J 2 bases, leaving 14 bases between the germline ends. The CDR3 has 15 amino acids. The V gene's germline CDR1 is GTSNPN and CDR2 SVGIG (reference sequence). CDR3 DNA sequence: TGTGCCTGGAGTGGGGGGACTTCGCCCAACTATGGCTACACCTTC. Translation: CAWSGGTSPNYGYTF.

The chain joins TRBV2 to TRBJ1-1; D unclear. V was trimmed by 4 bases and J by 4 bases, leaving 7 bases between them. This CDR3 spans 12 amino acids. The germline gives CDR1 SNHLY, CDR2 FYNNEI. DNA of the CDR3: TGTGCCAGCAGTGGCCCCGGCACTGAAGCTTTCTTT. Translated, it gives CASSGPGTEAFF.

The gene calls are TRBV7-9 and TRBJ2-1; tentatively, D is TRBD2 (5 bases). The CDR3 totals 14 residues. V lost 5 bases to trimming and J lost 5 bases, with 13 bases between them. CDR1 is SEHNR, CDR2 FQNEAQ, per germline (reference sequence). The CDR3 DNA sequence: TGTGCCAGCAGCACTTCCGGGAAACACAATGAGCAGTTCTTC. This sequence encodes CASSTSGKHNEQFF.

V is TRBV25-1 and J is TRBJ2-6; 7 nucleotides agree with TRBD1. The CDR3 sequence is 17 residues long. The V segment lost 3 bases and the J segment 2 bases; nucleotides outside the gene matches: 7. Germline lookup yields CDR1 MGHDK and CDR2 SYGVNS. Written as DNA, the CDR3 is TGTGCCAGCAGTGACAATCAGGGGGTGGCTGGGGCCAACGTCCTGACTTTC. Protein: CASSDNQGVAGANVLTF.

The sample holds a few counts of this clone. The chain carries TRBV5-4 and TRBJ2-2; 9 bases are a match to TRBD1. Per the germline V gene, CDR1 is SGHNT and CDR2 is YYREEE (reference sequence). The V and J ends lost 2 bases and 6 bases, in that order; junction bases with no gene match: 2. The CDR3 has 14 amino acids. The CDR3 DNA follows: TGTGCCAGCAGCTTCCGGGACAGGGCCGGGGAGCTGTTTTTT. Translation: CASSFRDRAGELFF.

The chain uses TRBV4-3 and TRBJ2-5; D is ambiguous. Trimming removed 0 bases from V and 5 bases from J, with 10 bases in between. The CDR3 sequence is 14 residues long. CDR1 is LGHNA and CDR2 is YSLEER in the germline V gene. CDR3 residues: CASSQDPGSETQYF. The CDR3, as DNA: TGCGCCAGCAGCCAAGATCCAGGTTCGGAGACCCAGTACTTC.

DNA for the CDR3: TGTGCCAGCAGCTTAGGAGGGACAGGGGATCGCGAGCAGTACTTC. It yields the protein CASSLGGTGDREQYF. This rearrangement joins TRBV11-3 to TRBJ2-7; TRBD1 matches at 10 bases. The CDR3 length is 15 residues. J gave up 6 bases and V 1 base, and 6 bases lay outside the gene matches. In germline, CDR1 is SGHNT, CDR2 YENEEA.

The chain is built from TRBV7-9 and TRBJ2-7; TRBD2 matches 11 bases. The CDR3 is made up of 15 amino acids. Germline CDR1 is SEHNR and CDR2 is FQNEAQ (reference sequence). The trim removed 5 bases at V and 0 bases at J, leaving 3 bases unmatched. The CDR3 spells CASSILAGGSYEQYF. CDR3 nucleotide sequence: TGTGCCAGCAGCATTCTAGCGGGAGGCTCCTACGAGCAGTACTTC.

This clone was detected once. The CDR3 nucleotides read TGTGCCAGCAGCTTAGGGACACCCTATGGCTACACCTTC. Translated: CASSLGTPYGYTF. This chain joins TRBV7-9 and TRBJ1-2, with D tentatively TRBD1 (5 bases). The CDR3 has 13 amino acids. Germline assignment: CDR1 SEHNR and CDR2 FQNEAQ (reference sequence). Trimming removed 1 base at V and 4 bases at J, with 7 bases between.